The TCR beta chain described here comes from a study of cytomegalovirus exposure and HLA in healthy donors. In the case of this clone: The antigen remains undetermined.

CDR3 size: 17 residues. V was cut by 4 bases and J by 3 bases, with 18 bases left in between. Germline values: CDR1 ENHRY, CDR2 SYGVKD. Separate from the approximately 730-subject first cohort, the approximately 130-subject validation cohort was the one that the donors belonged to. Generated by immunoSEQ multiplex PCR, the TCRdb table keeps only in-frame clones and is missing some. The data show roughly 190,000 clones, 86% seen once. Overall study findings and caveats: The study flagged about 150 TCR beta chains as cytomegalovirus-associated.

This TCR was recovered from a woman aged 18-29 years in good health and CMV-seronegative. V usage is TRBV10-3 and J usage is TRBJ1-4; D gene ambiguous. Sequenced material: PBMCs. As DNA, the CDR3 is TGTGCCATCAGTGCCGTCGGGAGGGTGGGAGCTAATGAAAAACTGTTTTTT. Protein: CAISAVGRVGANEKLFF.